Each of the 25 T cell receptor beta chains below was sequenced from the same sample in a study of shared clonotypes between healthy human individuals. Sequencing used immunoSEQ multiplex PCR; TCRdb keeps in-frame clones, though not all of them. Of about a million clones listed, about 76% are singletons. Sequenced material: memory CD4+ T cells sorted from blood. Regarding subset: CD45RA-negative fraction. The receptors shown here come from a man younger than 35 in good health.

The rearrangement links TRBV7-9 to TRBJ2-2, with D tentatively TRBD1 (6 bases). In germline, CDR1 is SEHNR, CDR2 FQNEAQ (reference sequence). This CDR3 comprises 13 residues. The V and J ends lost 5 bases and 4 bases respectively, with 8 bases between them. For the CDR3, the DNA is TGTGCCAGCAGCGCCAGGGGCACCGGGGAGCTGTTTTTT. Encoded protein: CASSARGTGELFF.

J is TRBJ1-5 and V is TRBV27, with D unresolved. Germline assignment: CDR1 MNHEY and CDR2 SMNVEV (reference sequence). This CDR3 comprises 17 residues. V was pared by 3 bases and J by 0 bases, with 15 bases between. CDR3 amino acids: CASSFRFNTYSNQPQHF. In DNA form, the CDR3 reads TGTGCCAGCAGTTTCAGGTTCAACACATATAGCAATCAGCCCCAGCATTTT.

This clone has a count of ten or more. This sequence joins TRBV2 and TRBJ2-5, with 13 bases lining up with TRBD2. The CDR3 length is 16 residues. CDR1 and CDR2 from the germline V gene are SNHLY and FYNNEI. J gave up 4 bases and V 7 bases, and 9 bases lay outside the gene matches. The CDR3 DNA follows: TGTGCCAGCACTGAGCAAGGACTAGCGGGGGTAGAGACCCAGTACTTC. Translated: CASTEQGLAGVETQYF.

This chain joins TRBV18 and TRBJ2-5, with TRBD1 matching over 9 bases. Looked up from germline, CDR1 is KGHSH and CDR2 is LQKENI. J gave up 4 bases and V 2 bases, and 11 bases lay outside the gene matches. The CDR3 contains 17 residues. The CDR3 protein is CASSPSNPGTGIETQYF. As DNA, the CDR3 is TGTGCCAGCTCACCATCAAACCCCGGGACAGGGATAGAGACCCAGTACTTC.

The genes are TRBV7-2 and TRBJ1-6, with unresolved D. Germline V gene lookup returns CDR1 SGHTA and CDR2 FQGNSA. This CDR3 is built from 14 residues. The V end was cut by 10 bases, the J end by 8 bases, with 18 bases between. This CDR3 reads CATATRRDDSPLHF. CDR3 bases: TGTGCCACCGCGACTCGAAGGGATGATTCACCCCTCCACTTT.

The chain is built from TRBV5-1 and TRBJ2-1; D is undetermined. This CDR3 contains 14 residues. CDR1 is SGHRS and CDR2 is YFSETQ in the germline V gene. Deletions cut 0 bases from V and 5 bases from J, with 9 bases between. The CDR3 spells CASSLEAFNNEQFF. The CDR3 DNA follows: TGCGCCAGCAGCTTGGAGGCTTTCAACAATGAGCAGTTCTTC. Full variable domain (missing parts from reference TRBV5-1 and TRBJ2-1): KAGVTQTPRYLIKTRGQQVTLSCSPISGHRSVSWYQQTPGQGLQFLFEYFSETQRNKGNFPGRFSGRQFSNSRSEMNVSTLELGDSALYLCASSLEAFNNEQFFGPGTRLTVL.

V is TRBV5-1 and J is TRBJ1-5, with D possibly matching TRBD1 (5 bases). The V gene's germline CDR1 is SGHRS and CDR2 YFSETQ. The CDR3 is made up of 13 amino acids. V dropped 2 bases and J dropped 5 bases, with 8 bases sitting between them. The CDR3 here is CASSFGRDQPQHF. The CDR3, as DNA: TGCGCCAGCAGCTTTGGCAGGGATCAGCCCCAGCATTTT. Full variable domain (missing parts from reference TRBV5-1 and TRBJ1-5): KAGVTQTPRYLIKTRGQQVTLSCSPISGHRSVSWYQQTPGQGLQFLFEYFSETQRNKGNFPGRFSGRQFSNSRSEMNVSTLELGDSALYLCASSFGRDQPQHFGDGTRLSIL.

The chain is built from TRBV5-3 and TRBJ2-7; TRBD2 agrees at 10 bases. TRBV5-3 is an ORF for which the function is uncertain. This CDR3 contains 17 residues. The V and J ends lost 0 bases and 1 base, in that order; junction bases with no gene match: 7. CDR3 amino acids: CARSLVRASGSSYEQYF. CDR3 sequence (DNA): TGTGCCAGAAGCTTGGTCCGGGCTAGCGGGAGTTCCTACGAGCAGTACTTC.

In nucleotides, the CDR3 is TGTGCCAGCAGTGATAGCGTCGCAACTAGAAACACCATATATTTT. This codes for CASSDSVATRNTIYF. V gene TRBV6-1 combines with J gene TRBJ1-3, with D unresolved. Trimming cost V 3 bases and J 5 bases, with 14 bases left between them. Germline CDR1 is MNHNS and CDR2 is SASEGT. This CDR3 contains 15 residues.

This chain joins TRBV5-4 and TRBJ2-1, with 7 bases fitting TRBD2. The V and J ends lost 1 base and 0 bases, in that order; junction bases with no gene match: 4. Per germline, CDR1 SGHNT and CDR2 YYREEE (reference sequence). The CDR3 covers 16 residues. In DNA, the CDR3 is TGTGCCAGCAGCTTGCCTAGCGGTTCCTCCTACAATGAGCAGTTCTTC. Protein sequence: CASSLPSGSSYNEQFF.

The chain carries TRBV9 and TRBJ1-4, with D possibly TRBD1 on 5 matching bases. With 1 base removed from V and 7 bases from J, the gap between germline ends came to 14 bases. The CDR3 has 15 residues. CDR1 is SGDLS and CDR2 is YYNGEE in the germline V gene. The CDR3 nucleotides are TGTGCCAGCAGCGTAAACCCGGGACCCACTGAAAAACTGTTTTTT. Translated, it gives CASSVNPGPTEKLFF.

This chain connects TRBV30 to TRBJ1-4; D call uncertain. Deletions cut 1 base from V and 5 bases from J, with 8 bases between. The CDR3 is made up of 13 amino acids. Germline CDR1 reads GTSNPN; CDR2 reads SVGIG (reference sequence). The CDR3 is CAWSAGSNEKLFF. DNA for the CDR3: TGTGCCTGGAGTGCTGGGTCCAATGAAAAACTGTTTTTT.

V usage is TRBV6-5 and J usage is TRBJ1-6; D is possibly TRBD1 (6 bases). The CDR3 is 12 amino acids. V was clipped by 5 bases and J by 9 bases, with 8 bases between them. Germline CDR1 MNHEY, CDR2 SVGAGI. The CDR3 coding sequence is TGTGCCAGCAGTCCCAGGGGTTCACCCCTCCACTTT. Protein: CASSPRGSPLHF.

Notes on this clone: One end of the junction fails to match germline, which may point to a read error. This chain links TRBV19 with TRBJ1-2; D may be TRBD1 (6 bases). There are 13 residues in the CDR3. The V gene's germline CDR1 is LNHDA and CDR2 SQIVND (reference sequence). The CDR3 is CASSIDRKGTWIF. For the CDR3, the DNA is TGTGCCAGTAGTATAGATCGAAAAGGGACATGGATCTTC.

This rearrangement joins TRBV7-6 to TRBJ2-5, with D perhaps given as TRBD1 or TRBD2 (5 bases each). Germline CDR1 and CDR2: SGHVS and FNYEAQ. The CDR3 contains 15 residues. V was trimmed by 5 bases and J by 5 bases, leaving 18 bases between them. The CDR3 protein is CASSPAVGTTETQYF. In DNA form, the CDR3 reads TGTGCCAGCAGCCCTGCCGTTGGGACGACTGAGACCCAGTACTTC.

The rearrangement links TRBV29-1 to TRBJ1-1, with D possibly matching TRBD1 (5 bases). The CDR3 loop spans 12 amino acids. V was clipped by 6 bases and J by 9 bases, with 17 bases between them. The germline V gene has CDR1 SQVTM and CDR2 ANQGSEA. This CDR3 reads CSVAGQSRQAFF. CDR3 nucleotide sequence: TGCAGCGTGGCTGGACAATCTCGGCAAGCTTTCTTT.

The chain employs TRBV11-2 and TRBJ1-1; D might be TRBD1 (5 bases). This CDR3 has 13 residues. Trimming left V 6 bases short and J 0 bases short, with 8 bases between. Germline V lookup: CDR1 SGHAT, CDR2 FQNNGV. The CDR3 bases are TGTGCCAGCAGGAGGGGACTGAACACTGAAGCTTTCTTT. It specifies CASRRGLNTEAFF.

J is TRBJ2-5 and V is TRBV5-1; TRBD2 agrees at 11 bases. Germline V gene sequence: CDR1 SGHRS, CDR2 YFSETQ. The CDR3 is 18 residues long. After removal of 0 bases from V and 2 bases from J, the junction contained 9 bases not matched to a gene. Here the CDR3 DNA reads TGCGCCAGCAGCTTGGGGCTAGCGGGAGGACCCGTTCAAGAGACCCAGTACTTC. It yields the protein CASSLGLAGGPVQETQYF.

CDR3 in amino acids: CASSLQSGSGYEQYF. Written as DNA, the CDR3 is TGTGCCAGCAGCTTACAGTCCGGGAGTGGCTACGAGCAGTACTTC. This chain uses TRBV7-2 with TRBJ2-7, with TRBD2 as a possible D gene (6 bases). The CDR3 has 15 residues. Germline V gene data show CDR1 as SGHTA and CDR2 as FQGNSA. Trimming took 2 bases from V and 3 from J, leaving 14 bases between them.

The chain uses TRBV2 and TRBJ1-6; no firm D call. Germline V gene sequence: CDR1 SNHLY, CDR2 FYNNEI. The CDR3 is 12 residues long. Trimming pared 0 bases from V and 11 bases from J, leaving 5 bases between. The CDR3: CASSEAPPPLHF. The CDR3, as DNA: TGTGCCAGCAGTGAAGCTCCACCACCCCTCCACTTT.

This chain connects TRBV23-1 to TRBJ1-5; no reliable D call. TRBV23-1 is an open reading frame, and its role is uncertain. V was clipped by 0 bases and J by 3 bases, with 15 bases between them. CDR3 length equals 17 residues. CDR3 amino acids: CASSQSRQSVDNQPQHF. In DNA form, the CDR3 reads TGCGCCAGCAGTCAATCTAGGCAAAGTGTGGACAATCAGCCCCAGCATTTT.

The J gene is TRBJ1-1, the V gene TRBV28; maybe TRBD1 (6 bases). The V end was cut by 6 bases, the J end by 5 bases, with 16 bases between. This CDR3 spans 14 amino acids. Germline-derived CDR1 and CDR2 are MDHEN and SYDVKM. In nucleotides, the CDR3 is TGTGCCAGCAGCCAAACAGGGAGGGTAACTGAAGCTTTCTTT. It yields the protein CASSQTGRVTEAFF.

This clone was detected only a few times. The chain links TRBV30 to TRBJ1-1; D perhaps matches TRBD1 (5 bases). Germline V gene data show CDR1 as GTSNPN and CDR2 as SVGIG (reference sequence). The CDR3 runs 12 residues. With 2 bases removed from V and 4 bases from J, the gap between germline ends came to 8 bases. The CDR3 loop is CAWSHGGTEAFF. The CDR3 nucleotides read TGTGCCTGGAGTCACGGGGGCACTGAAGCTTTCTTT.

V usage is TRBV25-1 and J usage is TRBJ2-7, with D possibly TRBD1 on 6 matching bases. Per germline, CDR1 MGHDK and CDR2 SYGVNS. The CDR3 covers 14 residues. V was pared by 4 bases and J by 0 bases, with 10 bases between. As DNA, the CDR3 is TGTGCCAGCAGTGGTTGGACAGACTCCTACGAGCAGTACTTC. Protein sequence: CASSGWTDSYEQYF.

V is TRBV5-1 and J is TRBJ2-3; 10 nucleotides agree with TRBD2. The trim removed 4 bases at V and 2 bases at J, leaving 4 bases unmatched. CDR1 and CDR2 (germline): SGHRS, YFSETQ. The CDR3 extends over 15 amino acids. CDR3 coding DNA: TGCGCCAGCAGCCGGAGCGGGGGGGCCACAGATACGCAGTATTTT. It translates to CASSRSGGATDTQYF.